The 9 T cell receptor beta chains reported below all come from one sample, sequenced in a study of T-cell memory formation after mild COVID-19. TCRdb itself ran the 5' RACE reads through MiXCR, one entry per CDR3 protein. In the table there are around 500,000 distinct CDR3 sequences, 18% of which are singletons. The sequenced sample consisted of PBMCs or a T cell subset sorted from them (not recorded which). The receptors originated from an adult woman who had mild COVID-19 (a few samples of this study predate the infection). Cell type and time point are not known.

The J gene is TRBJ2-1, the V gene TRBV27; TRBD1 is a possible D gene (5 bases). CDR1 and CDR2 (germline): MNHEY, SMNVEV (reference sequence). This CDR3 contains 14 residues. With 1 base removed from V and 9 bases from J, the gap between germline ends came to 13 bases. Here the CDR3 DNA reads TGTGCCAGCAGTTTATTTGCCAGGGTAGGTGAGCAGTTCTTC. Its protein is CASSLFARVGEQFF.

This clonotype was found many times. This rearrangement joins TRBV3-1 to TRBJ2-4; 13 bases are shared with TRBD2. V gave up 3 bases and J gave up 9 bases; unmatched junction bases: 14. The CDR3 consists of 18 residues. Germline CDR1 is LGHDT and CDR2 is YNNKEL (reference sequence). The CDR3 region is CASSHILTSGGAMGIQYF. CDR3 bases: TGTGCCAGCAGCCATATCCTCACTAGCGGGGGGGCTATGGGCATTCAGTACTTC.

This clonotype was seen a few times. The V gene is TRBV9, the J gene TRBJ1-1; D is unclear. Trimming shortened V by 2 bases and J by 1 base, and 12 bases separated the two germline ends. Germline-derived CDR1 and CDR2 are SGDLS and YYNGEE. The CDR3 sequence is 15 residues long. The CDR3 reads CASSVGNLGNTEAFF. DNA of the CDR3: TGTGCCAGCAGCGTTGGGAACTTGGGGAACACTGAAGCTTTCTTT.

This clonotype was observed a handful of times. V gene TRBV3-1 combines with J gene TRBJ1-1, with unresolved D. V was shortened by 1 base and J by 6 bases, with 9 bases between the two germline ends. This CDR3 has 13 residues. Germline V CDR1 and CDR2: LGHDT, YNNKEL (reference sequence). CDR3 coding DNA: TGTGCCAGCAGCCAAGCCCCGGTCGCTGAAGCTTTCTTT. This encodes CASSQAPVAEAFF. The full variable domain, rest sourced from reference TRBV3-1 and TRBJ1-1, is DTAVSQTPKYLVTQMGNDKSIKCEQNLGHDTMYWYKQDSKKFLKIMFSYNNKELIINETVPNRFSPKSPDKAHLNLHINSLELGDSAVYFCASSQAPVAEAFFGQGTRLTVV.

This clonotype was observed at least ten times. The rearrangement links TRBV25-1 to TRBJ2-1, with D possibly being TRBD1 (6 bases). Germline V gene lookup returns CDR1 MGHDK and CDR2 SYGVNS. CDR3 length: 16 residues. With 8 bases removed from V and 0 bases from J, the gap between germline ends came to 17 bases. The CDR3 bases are TGTGCCAGCGGCCCTACAGGGTTAAGCTCCTACAATGAGCAGTTCTTC. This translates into CASGPTGLSSYNEQFF.

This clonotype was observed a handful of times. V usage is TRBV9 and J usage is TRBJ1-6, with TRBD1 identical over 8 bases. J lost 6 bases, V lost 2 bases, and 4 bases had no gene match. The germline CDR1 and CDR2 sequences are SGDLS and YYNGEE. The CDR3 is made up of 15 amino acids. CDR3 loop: CASSVRTGSNSPLHF. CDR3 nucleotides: TGTGCCAGCAGCGTCCGGACAGGGAGTAATTCACCCCTCCACTTT. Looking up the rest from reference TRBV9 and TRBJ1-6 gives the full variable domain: DSGVTQTPKHLITATGQRVTLRCSPRSGDLSVYWYQQSLDQGLQFLIQYYNGEERAKGNILERFSAQQFPDLHSELNLSSLELGDSALYFCASSVRTGSNSPLHFGNGTRLTVT.

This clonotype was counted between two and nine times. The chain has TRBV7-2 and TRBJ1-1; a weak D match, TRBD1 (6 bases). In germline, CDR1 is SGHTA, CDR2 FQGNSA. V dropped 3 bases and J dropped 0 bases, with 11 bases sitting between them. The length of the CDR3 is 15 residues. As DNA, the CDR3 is TGTGCCAGCAGCTTCATGGGGGCCGTGAACACTGAAGCTTTCTTT. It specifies CASSFMGAVNTEAFF.

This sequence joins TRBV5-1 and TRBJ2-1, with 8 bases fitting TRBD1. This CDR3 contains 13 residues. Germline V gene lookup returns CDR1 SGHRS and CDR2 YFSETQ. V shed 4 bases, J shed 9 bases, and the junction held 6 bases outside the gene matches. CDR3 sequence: CASSTTGVFEQFF. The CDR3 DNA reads TGCGCCAGCAGCACGACAGGGGTCTTTGAGCAGTTCTTC.

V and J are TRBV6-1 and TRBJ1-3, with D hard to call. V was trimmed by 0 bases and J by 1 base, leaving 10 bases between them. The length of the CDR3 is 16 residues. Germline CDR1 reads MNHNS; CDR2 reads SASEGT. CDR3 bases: TGTGCCAGCAGTGAAGCGCATGGGCAGTCTGGAAACACCATATATTTT. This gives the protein CASSEAHGQSGNTIYF.